These 21 T cell receptor beta chains were sequenced from one sample in a study of CXCR3-negative and CXCR3-positive naive CD8 T cells. Each TRB cDNA library was prepared by 5' RACE (with UMI labels). TCRdb re-called the 5' RACE reads; every CDR3 protein appears as one record, without DNA. Its table lists some 130,000 distinct CDR3 sequences. Specimen: naive CXCR3- CD8+ T cells from blood. The subset: CD45RO-CCR7+CD27+CD95- naive CD8+ T cells lacking CXCR3 (TNR3-). The receptors were sampled from a human donor in good health. Some clones in this sample may be carry-over from other donors' samples.

V and J are TRBV7-9 and TRBJ2-3; TCRdb outputs TRBD1, but without DNA this stays unchecked. This CDR3 has 14 amino acids. Germline CDR1 and CDR2: SEHNR and FQNEAQ (reference sequence). The CDR3: CASSLVGGTDTQYF.

This chain connects TRBV6-6 to TRBJ2-1. The CDR3 runs to 15 residues. The germline V gene encodes CDR1 MNHNY and CDR2 SVGAGI (reference sequence). The CDR3 region is CASSPDRGTYNEQFF.

J is TRBJ2-7 and V is TRBV5-4; the D gene TCRdb calls, TRBD1, cannot be checked with no DNA. Germline loops: CDR1 SGHNT, CDR2 YYREEE (reference sequence). The CDR3 has 16 amino acids. The CDR3 reads CASSPTPGTGFYEQYF.

The CDR3 sequence is CATPDRGNTGELFF. The chain is built from TRBV28 and TRBJ2-2; absent DNA, TCRdb's TRBD1 call cannot be checked. CDR1 is MDHEN, CDR2 SYDVKM, per germline. This CDR3 spans 14 amino acids.

The gene calls are TRBV7-9 and TRBJ2-1; the TRBD1 assignment by TCRdb is unverifiable without DNA. Germline CDR1 and CDR2: SEHNR and FQNEAQ (reference sequence). CDR3 size: 16 residues. This CDR3 is CASSSTWTGRDNEQFF. Full variable domain (outside the CDR3, taken from reference TRBV7-9 and TRBJ2-1): DTGVSQNPRHKITKRGQNVTFRCDPISEHNRLYWYRQTLGQGPEFLTYFQNEAQLEKSRLLSDRFSAERPKGSFSTLEIQRTEQGDSAMYLCASSSTWTGRDNEQFFGPGTRLTVL.

The CDR3 spells CSVEGYEGQGLSYEQYF. This chain links TRBV29-1 with TRBJ2-7; the D call from TCRdb, TRBD1, cannot be confirmed without DNA. Germline V CDR1 and CDR2: SQVTM, ANQGSEA. This CDR3 has 17 amino acids.

The chain has TRBV7-9 and TRBJ1-2; TCRdb's D call of TRBD1 is untestable without DNA. CDR3 length: 14 amino acids. Per the germline V gene, CDR1 is SEHNR and CDR2 is FQNEAQ (reference sequence). The CDR3 spells CASSLSVTGYGYTF.

The chain carries TRBV7-9 and TRBJ2-1; there is no DNA to check the TCRdb D call of TRBD1. Germline V CDR1 and CDR2: SEHNR, FQNEAQ (reference sequence). This CDR3 has 16 residues. The CDR3 reads CASSFFGVQGGHEQFF.

V is TRBV10-1 and J is TRBJ2-5. CDR1 is WNHNN, CDR2 SYGVQD, per germline (reference sequence). This CDR3 is built from 13 residues. The CDR3: CASSGNSQETQYF.

This chain's CDR3 is CASSLQGTDTQYF. This chain links TRBV9 with TRBJ2-3. In germline, CDR1 is SGDLS, CDR2 YYNGEE. The CDR3 sequence is 13 residues long.

This chain uses TRBV5-1 with TRBJ1-2; TCRdb proposes TRBD1, but this gene call is untestable without DNA. This CDR3 region has 14 residues. Germline loops: CDR1 SGHRS, CDR2 YFSETQ. The chain's CDR3 is CASSVTGPNYGYTF.

The rearrangement joins TRBV19 to TRBJ2-7; TCRdb indicates TRBD1, and absent DNA this call remains unverified. Looked up from germline, CDR1 is LNHDA and CDR2 is SQIVND (reference sequence). The CDR3 runs 13 residues. CDR3 residues: CAGGGTGTSEQYF.

The chain has TRBV7-3 and TRBJ2-1; TCRdb gives TRBD1 as the D gene, but with no DNA this cannot be confirmed. Germline V gene lookup returns CDR1 SGHTA and CDR2 FQGTGA. This CDR3 contains 13 residues. The CDR3 protein is CASSSGGNNEQFF.

V gene TRBV23-1 combines with J gene TRBJ2-7; checking the TCRdb D call of TRBD2 is not possible without DNA. TRBV23-1 is identified as an open reading frame with a role that is uncertain. The CDR3 loop spans 22 amino acids. CDR3 protein: CASSQRGQSDETSGRLIYEQYF.

The gene calls are TRBV13 and TRBJ2-5; TCRdb picks TRBD1, but there is no DNA to check that call. The CDR3 has 14 residues. The germline gives CDR1 PRHDT, CDR2 FYEKMQ (reference sequence). The CDR3 loop reads CASSYSVRGETQYF.

This sequence joins TRBV4-1 and TRBJ2-7; lacking DNA, the TRBD2 call made by TCRdb goes unchecked. The germline CDR1 and CDR2 sequences are MGHRA and YSYEKL. The CDR3 consists of 15 residues. CDR3 amino acids: CASSQGTPSSYEQCF.

The chain is built from TRBV10-3 and TRBJ2-4; there is no DNA to check the TCRdb D call of TRBD2. This CDR3 contains 14 residues. Germline lookup yields CDR1 ENHRY and CDR2 SYGVKD. The CDR3 sequence is CAITQDLDKNIQYF.

CDR3 sequence: CSVDVRGTYNEQFF. This chain connects TRBV29-1 to TRBJ2-1; checking the TCRdb D call of TRBD1 is not possible without DNA. From germline, CDR1 is SQVTM and CDR2 ANQGSEA. CDR3 length: 14 residues.

The V gene is TRBV29-1, the J gene TRBJ2-5; absent DNA, TCRdb's TRBD1 call cannot be checked. The CDR3 loop spans 16 amino acids. Germline V gene data show CDR1 as SQVTM and CDR2 as ANQGSEA. CDR3 amino acids: CSVDGQKGEFQETQYF.

The chain recombines TRBV29-1 with TRBJ1-2; TCRdb reports TRBD1, a call that lacks DNA to check it against. Germline lookup yields CDR1 SQVTM and CDR2 ANQGSEA. The CDR3 is made up of 13 amino acids. CDR3 region: CSVENQGNYGYTF.

This chain links TRBV5-1 with TRBJ1-4. This CDR3 spans 15 amino acids. Germline values: CDR1 SGHRS, CDR2 YFSETQ. CDR3 in amino acids: CASSLGAATNEKLFF. Based on the CDR3 plus reference TRBV5-1 and TRBJ1-4, the full variable domain is KAGVTQTPRYLIKTRGQQVTLSCSPISGHRSVSWYQQTPGQGLQFLFEYFSETQRNKGNFPGRFSGRQFSNSRSEMNVSTLELGDSALYLCASSLGAATNEKLFFGSGTQLSVL.